A single sample gave rise to the 11 T cell receptor beta chains below, sequenced in a study of beta chain features in type 1 diabetes. The study's findings and limits: Within each of all four CD4+ subsets, Type 1 diabetes patients had TCRB CDR3s that were moderately but significantly shorter.

The isolated RNA, all of it, was reverse transcribed, so expressed TCRB transcripts were what got sequenced. The assay was immunoSEQ multiplex PCR, and TCRdb's table has in-frame clones only and misses some. Of 400,000 or so clones listed, 10% to 15% are singletons. Their specific antigens are unknown. Sample: naive CD4+ T cells from blood. The receptors originated from a woman aged 18-30 years with type 1 diabetes.

The chain joins TRBV9 to TRBJ2-3; D uncertain. The V gene's germline CDR1 is SGDLS and CDR2 YYNGEE. Deletions cut 4 bases from V and 6 bases from J, with 9 bases between. CDR3 length equals 12 residues. This CDR3 is CASSSQSDTQYF. Written as DNA, the CDR3 is TGTGCCAGCAGCTCTCAGTCTGATACGCAGTATTTT.

This clone was found a few times. The identical CDR3 is also encoded by other nucleotide sequences in the sample. V gene TRBV30 combines with J gene TRBJ2-3; 7 bases are shared with TRBD1. The V and J ends lost 0 bases and 6 bases, in that order; junction bases with no gene match: 0. This CDR3 is built from 12 residues. CDR1 and CDR2 from the germline V gene are GTSNPN and SVGIG (reference sequence). CDR3 sequence: CAWSVQGDTQYF. Written as DNA, the CDR3 is TGTGCCTGGAGTGTACAGGGGGATACGCAGTATTTT.

The V call is TRBV10-3, the J call TRBJ2-7; 8 bases fit TRBD2. The germline CDR1 and CDR2 sequences are ENHRY and SYGVKD. Trimming removed 4 bases from V and 5 bases from J; junction bases left unmatched: 10. The CDR3 runs 15 residues. DNA of the CDR3: TGTGCCATCAGTGCTAGTAGCGGGAAGGTCGACGAGCAGTACTTC. It codes for CAISASSGKVDEQYF.

J is TRBJ2-4 and V is TRBV5-1; D is possibly TRBD1 (6 bases). CDR3 length equals 14 residues. Germline V CDR1 and CDR2: SGHRS, YFSETQ. Deletions cut 3 bases from V and 8 bases from J, with 15 bases between. The CDR3 sequence is CASSSQGPWDIQYF. CDR3 sequence (DNA): TGCGCCAGCAGCTCACAGGGCCCTTGGGACATTCAGTACTTC.

The chain couples TRBV27 to TRBJ1-5, with D possibly being TRBD1 (6 bases). The CDR3 sequence is 15 residues long. V was shortened by 5 bases and J by 3 bases, with 14 bases between the two germline ends. Germline V lookup: CDR1 MNHEY, CDR2 SMNVEV (reference sequence). CDR3 coding DNA: TGTGCCAGCAGTATCGGGACAAGGGACAATCAGCCCCAGCATTTT. Amino acids: CASSIGTRDNQPQHF.

The chain links TRBV6-5 to TRBJ2-3; the D gene is possibly TRBD1 (6 bases). Between the trimmed V and J ends, which lost 4 bases and 1 base, there was a span of 9 bases. The CDR3 consists of 14 residues. Germline-derived CDR1 and CDR2 are MNHEY and SVGAGI. The CDR3 loop reads CASSFSGGTDTQYF. CDR3 nucleotides: TGTGCCAGCAGTTTTTCAGGGGGCACAGATACGCAGTATTTT.

The chain links TRBV29-1 to TRBJ1-5; 11 positions match TRBD1. In germline, CDR1 is SQVTM, CDR2 ANQGSEA. V shed 1 base and J 6 bases; nucleotides not matched to a gene: 2. The CDR3 spans 14 residues. This CDR3 reads CSVEGTGGGQPQHF. The CDR3 nucleotides are TGCAGCGTTGAAGGGACAGGGGGCGGTCAGCCCCAGCATTTT.

The chain couples TRBV7-8 to TRBJ2-1; 9 bases line up with TRBD1. Germline CDR1 SGHVS, CDR2 FQNEAQ. The CDR3 covers 15 residues. V lost 5 bases and J lost 2; bases outside the gene matches: 4. This CDR3 is CASSGGQGPYNEQFF. CDR3 sequence (DNA): TGTGCCAGCAGCGGGGGACAGGGTCCCTACAATGAGCAGTTCTTC.

This chain connects TRBV5-1 to TRBJ2-1; a possible D gene is TRBD1 (6 bases). The CDR3 sequence is 16 residues long. V was trimmed by 4 bases and J by 2 bases, leaving 16 bases between them. The V gene's germline CDR1 is SGHRS and CDR2 YFSETQ. The chain's CDR3 is CASSSRPPGAYNEQFF. The CDR3 nucleotides read TGCGCCAGCAGCAGCCGCCCCCCAGGGGCCTACAATGAGCAGTTCTTC.

V and J are TRBV6-5 and TRBJ1-1; 7 positions agree with TRBD1. Per germline, CDR1 MNHEY and CDR2 SVGAGI. Unmatched junction bases numbered 8, after V lost 0 bases and J lost 7 bases. The CDR3 totals 15 residues. The CDR3 sequence is CASSYSPGTADEAFF. CDR3 coding DNA: TGTGCCAGCAGTTACTCTCCGGGGACAGCTGATGAAGCTTTCTTT.

The genes are TRBV25-1 and TRBJ2-3; 14 bases map to TRBD2. This CDR3 spans 18 amino acids. The V gene end was trimmed by 4 bases and the J gene end by 0 bases; junction bases not matched to a gene: 6. Germline V lookup: CDR1 MGHDK, CDR2 SYGVNS. The CDR3 spells CASSATSGRASSTDTQYF. The CDR3, as DNA: TGTGCCAGCAGTGCGACTAGCGGGAGGGCCTCTAGCACAGATACGCAGTATTTT. Supplemented by reference TRBV25-1 and TRBJ2-3, the full variable domain reads EADIYQTPRYLVIGTGKKITLECSQTMGHDKMYWYQQDPGMELHLIHYSYGVNSTEKGDLSSESTVSRIRTEHFPLTLESARPSHTSQYLCASSATSGRASSTDTQYFGPGTRLTVL.